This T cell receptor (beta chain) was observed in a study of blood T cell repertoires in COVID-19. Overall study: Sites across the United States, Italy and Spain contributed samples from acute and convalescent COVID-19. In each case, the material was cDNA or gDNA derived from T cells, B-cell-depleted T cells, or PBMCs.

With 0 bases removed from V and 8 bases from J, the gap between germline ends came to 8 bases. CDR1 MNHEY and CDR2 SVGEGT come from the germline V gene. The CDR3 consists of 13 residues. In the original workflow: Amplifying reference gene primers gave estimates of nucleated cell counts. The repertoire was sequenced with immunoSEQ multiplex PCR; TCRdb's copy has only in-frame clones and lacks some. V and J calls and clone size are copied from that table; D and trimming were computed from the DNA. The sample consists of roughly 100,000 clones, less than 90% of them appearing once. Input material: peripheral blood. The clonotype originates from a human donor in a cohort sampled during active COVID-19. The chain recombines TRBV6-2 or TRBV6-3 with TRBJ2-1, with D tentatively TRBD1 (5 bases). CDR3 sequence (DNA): TGTGCCAGCAGTTACTCGAGCAGGGATGAGCAGTTCTTC. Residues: CASSYSSRDEQFF.